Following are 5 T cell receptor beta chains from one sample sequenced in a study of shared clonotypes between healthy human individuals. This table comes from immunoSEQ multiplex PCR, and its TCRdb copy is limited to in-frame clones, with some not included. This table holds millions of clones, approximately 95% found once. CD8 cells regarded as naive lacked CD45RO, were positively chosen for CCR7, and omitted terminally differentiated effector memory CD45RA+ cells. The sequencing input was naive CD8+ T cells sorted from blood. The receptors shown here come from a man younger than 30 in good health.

In nucleotides, the CDR3 is TGCGCCAGCAGCCAAGCGCAATCAGGGAATCAGCCCCAGCATTTT. Amino acid sequence: CASSQAQSGNQPQHF. The chain links TRBV4-1 to TRBJ1-5; a weak D match, TRBD1 (5 bases). V lost 1 base, J lost 4 bases, and 11 bases lay in between. The CDR3 has 15 residues. Per the germline V gene, CDR1 is MGHRA and CDR2 is YSYEKL.

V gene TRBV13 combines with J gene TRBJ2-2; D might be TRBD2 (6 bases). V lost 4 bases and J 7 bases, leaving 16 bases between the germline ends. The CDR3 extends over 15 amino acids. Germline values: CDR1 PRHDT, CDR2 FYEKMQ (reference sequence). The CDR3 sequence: CASSSRGYKDGELFF. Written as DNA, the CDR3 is TGTGCCAGCAGCTCCCGGGGGTATAAGGACGGGGAGCTGTTTTTT.

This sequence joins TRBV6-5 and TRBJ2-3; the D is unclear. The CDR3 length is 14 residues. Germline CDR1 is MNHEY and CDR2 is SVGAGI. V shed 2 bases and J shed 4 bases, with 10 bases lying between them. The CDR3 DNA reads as TGTGCCAGCAGTTACGTCGGTCTCGCAGATACGCAGTATTTT. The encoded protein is CASSYVGLADTQYF.

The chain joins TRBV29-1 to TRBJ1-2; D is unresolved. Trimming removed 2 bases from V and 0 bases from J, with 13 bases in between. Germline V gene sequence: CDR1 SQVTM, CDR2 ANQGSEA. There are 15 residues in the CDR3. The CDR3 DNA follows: TGCAGCGTTGAAAAGCACGGAGCCTCTAACTATGGCTACACCTTC. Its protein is CSVEKHGASNYGYTF.

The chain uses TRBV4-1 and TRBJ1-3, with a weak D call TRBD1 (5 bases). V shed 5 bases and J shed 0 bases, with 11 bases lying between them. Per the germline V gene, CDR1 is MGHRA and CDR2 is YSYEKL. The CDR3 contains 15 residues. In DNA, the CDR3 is TGCGCCAGCAGCAATGGGGGTCCCTCTGGAAACACCATATATTTT. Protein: CASSNGGPSGNTIYF.